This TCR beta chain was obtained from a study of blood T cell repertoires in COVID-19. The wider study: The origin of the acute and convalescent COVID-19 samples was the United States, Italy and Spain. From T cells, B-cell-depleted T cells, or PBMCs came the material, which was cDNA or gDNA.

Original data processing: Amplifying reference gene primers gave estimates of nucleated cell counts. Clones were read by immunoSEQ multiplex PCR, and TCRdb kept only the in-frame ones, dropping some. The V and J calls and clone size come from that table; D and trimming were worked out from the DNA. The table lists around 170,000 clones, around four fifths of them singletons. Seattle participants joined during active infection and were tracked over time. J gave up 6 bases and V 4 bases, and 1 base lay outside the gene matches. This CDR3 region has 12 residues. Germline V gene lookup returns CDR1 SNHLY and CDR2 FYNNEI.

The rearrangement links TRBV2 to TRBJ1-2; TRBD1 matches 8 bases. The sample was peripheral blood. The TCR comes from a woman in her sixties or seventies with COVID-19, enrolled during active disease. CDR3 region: CASSVDRDGYTF. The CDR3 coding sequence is TGTGCCAGCAGTGTGGACAGGGATGGCTACACCTTC.